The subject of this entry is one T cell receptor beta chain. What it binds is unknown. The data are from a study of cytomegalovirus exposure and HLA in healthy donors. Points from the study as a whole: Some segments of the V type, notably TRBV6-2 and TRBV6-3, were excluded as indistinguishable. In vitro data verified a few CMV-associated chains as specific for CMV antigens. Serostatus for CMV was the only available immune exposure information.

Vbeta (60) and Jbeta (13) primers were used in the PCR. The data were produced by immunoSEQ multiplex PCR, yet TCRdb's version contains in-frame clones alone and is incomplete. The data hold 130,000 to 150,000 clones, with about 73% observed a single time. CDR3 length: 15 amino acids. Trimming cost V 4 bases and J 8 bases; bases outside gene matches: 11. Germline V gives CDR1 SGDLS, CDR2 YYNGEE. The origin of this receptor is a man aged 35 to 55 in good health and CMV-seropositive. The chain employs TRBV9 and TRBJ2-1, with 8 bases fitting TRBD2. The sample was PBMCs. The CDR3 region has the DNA TGTGCCAGCAGCTACTCCGGGACTAGTACTTATGAGCAGTTCTTC. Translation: CASSYSGTSTYEQFF.